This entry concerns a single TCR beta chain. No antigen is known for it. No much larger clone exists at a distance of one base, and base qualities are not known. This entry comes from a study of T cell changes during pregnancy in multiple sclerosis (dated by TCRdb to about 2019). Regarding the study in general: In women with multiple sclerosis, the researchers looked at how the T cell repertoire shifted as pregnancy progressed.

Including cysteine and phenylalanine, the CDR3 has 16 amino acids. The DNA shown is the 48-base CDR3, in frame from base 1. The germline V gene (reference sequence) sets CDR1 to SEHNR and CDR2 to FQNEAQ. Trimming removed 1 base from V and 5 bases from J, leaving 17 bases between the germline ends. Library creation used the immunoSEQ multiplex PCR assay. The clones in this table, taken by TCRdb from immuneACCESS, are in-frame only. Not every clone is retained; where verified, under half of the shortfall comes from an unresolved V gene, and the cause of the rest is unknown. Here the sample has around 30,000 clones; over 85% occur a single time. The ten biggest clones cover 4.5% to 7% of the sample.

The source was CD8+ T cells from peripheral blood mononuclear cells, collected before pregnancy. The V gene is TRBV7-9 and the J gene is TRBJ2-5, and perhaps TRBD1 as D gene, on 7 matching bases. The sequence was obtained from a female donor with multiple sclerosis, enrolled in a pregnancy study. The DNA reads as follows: TGTGCCAGCAGCTTAGAGGTCAGGGGGGACGGTGAGACCCAGTACTTC. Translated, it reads CASSLEVRGDGETQYF.